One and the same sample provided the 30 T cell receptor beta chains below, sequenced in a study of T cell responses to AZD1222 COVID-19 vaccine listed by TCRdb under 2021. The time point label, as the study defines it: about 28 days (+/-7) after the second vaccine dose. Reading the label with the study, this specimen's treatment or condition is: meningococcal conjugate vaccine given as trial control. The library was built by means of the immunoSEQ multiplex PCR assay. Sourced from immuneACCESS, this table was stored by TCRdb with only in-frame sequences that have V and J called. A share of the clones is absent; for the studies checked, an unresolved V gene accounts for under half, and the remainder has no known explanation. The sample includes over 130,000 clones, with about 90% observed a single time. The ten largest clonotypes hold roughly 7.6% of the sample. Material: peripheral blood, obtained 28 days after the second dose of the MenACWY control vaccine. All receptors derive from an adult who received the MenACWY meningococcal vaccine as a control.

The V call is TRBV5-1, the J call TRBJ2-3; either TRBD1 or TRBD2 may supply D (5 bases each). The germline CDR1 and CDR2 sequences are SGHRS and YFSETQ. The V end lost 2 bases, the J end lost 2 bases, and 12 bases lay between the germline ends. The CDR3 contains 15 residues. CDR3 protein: CASSFYGTDTDTQYF. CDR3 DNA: TGCGCCAGCAGCTTCTACGGGACCGACACAGATACGCAGTATTTT.

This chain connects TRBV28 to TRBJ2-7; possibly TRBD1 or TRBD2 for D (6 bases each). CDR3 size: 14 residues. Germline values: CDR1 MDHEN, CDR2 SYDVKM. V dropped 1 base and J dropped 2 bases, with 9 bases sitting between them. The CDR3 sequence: CASSLFGGPYEQYF. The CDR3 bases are TGTGCCAGCAGTTTATTCGGGGGCCCCTACGAGCAGTACTTC.

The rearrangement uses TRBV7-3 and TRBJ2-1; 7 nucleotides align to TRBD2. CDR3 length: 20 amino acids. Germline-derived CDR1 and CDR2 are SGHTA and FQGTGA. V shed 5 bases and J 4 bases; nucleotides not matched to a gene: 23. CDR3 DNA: TGTGCCAGCAGCCCCCATCCTCGGGGGGACGCCGGTCGGGCTTACAATGAGCAGTTCTTC. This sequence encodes CASSPHPRGDAGRAYNEQFF. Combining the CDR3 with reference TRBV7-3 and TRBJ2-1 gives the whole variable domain GAGVSQTPSNKVTEKGKYVELRCDPISGHTALYWYRQSLGQGPEFLIYFQGTGAADDSGLPNDRFFAVRPEGSVSTLKIQRTERGDSAVYLCASSPHPRGDAGRAYNEQFFGPGTRLTVL.

The CDR3 region is CASSSRGDGNQPQHF. The CDR3 coding sequence is TGTGCCAGCAGCTCCAGGGGGGATGGGAATCAGCCCCAGCATTTT. V usage is TRBV7-9 and J usage is TRBJ1-5, with 7 nucleotides matching TRBD1. The germline V gene has CDR1 SEHNR and CDR2 FQNEAQ (reference sequence). V lost 4 bases and J lost 4; bases outside the gene matches: 7. The CDR3 is 15 amino acids. The full variable domain, in which reference TRBV7-9 and TRBJ1-5 provide the parts outside the CDR3, is DTGVSQNPRHKITKRGQNVTFRCDPISEHNRLYWYRQTLGQGPEFLTYFQNEAQLEKSRLLSDRFSAERPKGSFSTLEIQRTEQGDSAMYLCASSSRGDGNQPQHFGDGTRLSIL.

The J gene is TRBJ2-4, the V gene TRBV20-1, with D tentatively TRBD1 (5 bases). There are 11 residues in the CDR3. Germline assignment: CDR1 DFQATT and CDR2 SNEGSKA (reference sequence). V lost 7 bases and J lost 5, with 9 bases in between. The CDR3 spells CSGQRENIQYF. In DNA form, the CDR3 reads TGCAGTGGACAGAGAGAAAACATTCAGTACTTC.

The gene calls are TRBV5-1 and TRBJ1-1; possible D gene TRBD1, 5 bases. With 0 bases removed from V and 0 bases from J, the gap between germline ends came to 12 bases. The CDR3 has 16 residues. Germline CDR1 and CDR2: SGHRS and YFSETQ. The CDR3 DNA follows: TGCGCCAGCAGCTTGGATCTGGGGGGGATGAACACTGAAGCTTTCTTT. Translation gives CASSLDLGGMNTEAFF. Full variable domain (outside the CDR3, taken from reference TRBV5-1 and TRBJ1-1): KAGVTQTPRYLIKTRGQQVTLSCSPISGHRSVSWYQQTPGQGLQFLFEYFSETQRNKGNFPGRFSGRQFSNSRSEMNVSTLELGDSALYLCASSLDLGGMNTEAFFGQGTRLTVV.

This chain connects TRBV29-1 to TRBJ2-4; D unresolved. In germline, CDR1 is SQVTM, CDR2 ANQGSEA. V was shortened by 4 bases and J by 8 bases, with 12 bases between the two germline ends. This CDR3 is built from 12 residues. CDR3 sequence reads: CSVAPTWDIQYF. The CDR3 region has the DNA TGCAGCGTTGCCCCTACATGGGACATTCAGTACTTC.

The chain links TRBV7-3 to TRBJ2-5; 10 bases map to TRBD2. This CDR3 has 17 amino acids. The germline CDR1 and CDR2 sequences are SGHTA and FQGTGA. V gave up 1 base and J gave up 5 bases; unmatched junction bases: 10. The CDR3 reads CASSLRPSGGAGETQYF. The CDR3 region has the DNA TGTGCCAGCAGCTTAAGGCCCAGCGGGGGGGCCGGGGAGACCCAGTACTTC. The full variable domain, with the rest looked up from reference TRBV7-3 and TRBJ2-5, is GAGVSQTPSNKVTEKGKYVELRCDPISGHTALYWYRQSLGQGPEFLIYFQGTGAADDSGLPNDRFFAVRPEGSVSTLKIQRTERGDSAVYLCASSLRPSGGAGETQYFGPGTRLLVL.

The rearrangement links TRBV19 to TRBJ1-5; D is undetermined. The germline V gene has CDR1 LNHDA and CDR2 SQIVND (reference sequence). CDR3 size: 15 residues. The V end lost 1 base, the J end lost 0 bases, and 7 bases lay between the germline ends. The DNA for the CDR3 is TGTGCCAGTAGTATAGTTTTCAGTAGCAATCAGCCCCAGCATTTT. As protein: CASSIVFSSNQPQHF.

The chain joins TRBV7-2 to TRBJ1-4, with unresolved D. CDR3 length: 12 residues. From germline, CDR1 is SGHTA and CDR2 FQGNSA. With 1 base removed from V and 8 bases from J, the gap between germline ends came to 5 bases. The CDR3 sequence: CASSLEPEKLFF. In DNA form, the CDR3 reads TGTGCCAGCAGCTTAGAGCCAGAAAAACTGTTTTTT. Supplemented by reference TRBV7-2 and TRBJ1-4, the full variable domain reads GAGVSQSPSNKVTEKGKDVELRCDPISGHTALYWYRQSLGQGLEFLIYFQGNSAPDKSGLPSDRFSAERTGGSVSTLTIQRTQQEDSAVYLCASSLEPEKLFFGSGTQLSVL.

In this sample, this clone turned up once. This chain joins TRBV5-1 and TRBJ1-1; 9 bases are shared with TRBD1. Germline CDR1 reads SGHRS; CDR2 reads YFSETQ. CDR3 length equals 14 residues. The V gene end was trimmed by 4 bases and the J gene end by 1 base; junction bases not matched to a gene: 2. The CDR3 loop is CASSVGQGNTEAFF. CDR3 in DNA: TGCGCCAGCAGCGTGGGACAGGGGAACACTGAAGCTTTCTTT.

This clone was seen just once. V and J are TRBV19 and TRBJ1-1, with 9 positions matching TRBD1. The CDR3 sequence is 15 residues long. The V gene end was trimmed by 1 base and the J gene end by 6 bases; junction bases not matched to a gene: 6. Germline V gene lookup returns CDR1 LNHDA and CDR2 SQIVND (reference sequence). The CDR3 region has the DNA TGTGCCAGTAGTATAGCCGGGACAGGGCTGGCTGAAGCTTTCTTT. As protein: CASSIAGTGLAEAFF.

The CDR3 is CASSPTSNTGELFF. DNA for the CDR3: TGCGCCAGCAGCCCGACATCGAACACCGGGGAGCTGTTTTTT. The chain employs TRBV5-1 and TRBJ2-2; no reliable D call. This CDR3 contains 14 residues. The germline V gene encodes CDR1 SGHRS and CDR2 YFSETQ. Trimming cost V 4 bases and J 0 bases, with 7 bases left between them.

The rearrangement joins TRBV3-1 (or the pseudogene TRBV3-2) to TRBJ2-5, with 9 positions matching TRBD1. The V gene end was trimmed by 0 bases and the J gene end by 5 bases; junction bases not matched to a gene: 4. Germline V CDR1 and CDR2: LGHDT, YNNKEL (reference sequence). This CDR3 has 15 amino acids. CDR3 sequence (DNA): TGTGCCAGCAGCCAAGATCTTGGGACAGGGGAGACCCAGTACTTC. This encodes CASSQDLGTGETQYF.

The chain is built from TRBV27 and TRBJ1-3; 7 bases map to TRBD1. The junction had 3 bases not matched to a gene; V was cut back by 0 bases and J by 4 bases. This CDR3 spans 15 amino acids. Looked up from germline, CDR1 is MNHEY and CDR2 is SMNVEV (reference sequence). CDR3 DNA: TGTGCCAGCAGTTTATCGAGGGGGCTCGGAAACACCATATATTTT. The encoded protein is CASSLSRGLGNTIYF.

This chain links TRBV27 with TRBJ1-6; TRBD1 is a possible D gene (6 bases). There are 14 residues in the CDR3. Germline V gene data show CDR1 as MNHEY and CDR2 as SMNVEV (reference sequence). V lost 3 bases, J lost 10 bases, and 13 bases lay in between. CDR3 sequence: CASSFNQGHSPLHF. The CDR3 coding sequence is TGTGCCAGCAGTTTCAACCAGGGGCACTCACCCCTCCACTTT.

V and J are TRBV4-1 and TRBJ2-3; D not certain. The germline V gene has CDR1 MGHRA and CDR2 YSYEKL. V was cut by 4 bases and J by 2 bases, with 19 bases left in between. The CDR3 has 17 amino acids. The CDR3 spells CASSPEAYRGHTDTQYF. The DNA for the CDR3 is TGCGCCAGCAGCCCCGAGGCCTACCGTGGGCACACAGATACGCAGTATTTT.

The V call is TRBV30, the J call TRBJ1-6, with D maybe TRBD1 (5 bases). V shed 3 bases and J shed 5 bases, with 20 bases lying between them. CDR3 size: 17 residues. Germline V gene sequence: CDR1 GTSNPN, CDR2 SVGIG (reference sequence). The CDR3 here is CAWSPDREGINNSPLHF. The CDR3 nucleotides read TGTGCCTGGAGCCCCGATCGAGAGGGGATAAATAATTCACCCCTCCACTTT.

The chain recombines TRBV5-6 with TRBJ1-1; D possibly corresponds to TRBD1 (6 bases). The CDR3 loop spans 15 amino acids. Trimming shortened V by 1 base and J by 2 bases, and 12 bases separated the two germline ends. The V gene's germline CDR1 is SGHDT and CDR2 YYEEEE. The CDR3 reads CASSLRGVANTEAFF. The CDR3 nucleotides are TGTGCCAGCAGCTTGAGGGGGGTGGCTAACACTGAAGCTTTCTTT.

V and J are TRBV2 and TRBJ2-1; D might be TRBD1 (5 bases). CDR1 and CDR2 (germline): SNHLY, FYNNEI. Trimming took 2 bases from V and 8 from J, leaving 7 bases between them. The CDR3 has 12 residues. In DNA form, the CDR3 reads TGTGCCAGCAGTGAAACAGGCTATGAGCAGTTCTTC. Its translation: CASSETGYEQFF. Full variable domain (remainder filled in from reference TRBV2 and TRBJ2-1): EPEVTQTPSHQVTQMGQEVILRCVPISNHLYFYWYRQILGQKVEFLVSFYNNEISEKSEIFDDQFSVERPDGSNFTLKIRSTKLEDSAMYFCASSETGYEQFFGPGTRLTVL.

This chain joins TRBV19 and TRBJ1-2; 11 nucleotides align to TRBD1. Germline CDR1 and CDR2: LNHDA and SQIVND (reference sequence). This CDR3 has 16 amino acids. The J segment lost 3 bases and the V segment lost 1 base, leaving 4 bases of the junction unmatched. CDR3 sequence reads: CASSIGDRGTHYGYTF. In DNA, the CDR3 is TGTGCCAGTAGTATAGGGGACAGGGGGACTCACTATGGCTACACCTTC.

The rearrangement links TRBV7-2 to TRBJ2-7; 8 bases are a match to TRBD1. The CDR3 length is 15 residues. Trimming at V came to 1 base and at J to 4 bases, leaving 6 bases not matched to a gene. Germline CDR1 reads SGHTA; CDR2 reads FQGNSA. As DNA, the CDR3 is TGTGCCAGCAGCTTAGTGGCAGGGGGCGGGTACGAGCAGTACTTC. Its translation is CASSLVAGGGYEQYF.

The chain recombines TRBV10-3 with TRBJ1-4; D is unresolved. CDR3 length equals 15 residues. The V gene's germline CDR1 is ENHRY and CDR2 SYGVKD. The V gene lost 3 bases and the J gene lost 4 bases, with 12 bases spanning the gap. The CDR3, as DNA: TGTGCCATCAGTGACAATCAGTCGGATAATGAAAAACTGTTTTTT. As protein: CAISDNQSDNEKLFF.

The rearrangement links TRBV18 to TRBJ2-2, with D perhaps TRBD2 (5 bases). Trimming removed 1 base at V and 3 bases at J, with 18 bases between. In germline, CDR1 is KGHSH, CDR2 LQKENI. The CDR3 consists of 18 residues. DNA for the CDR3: TGTGCCAGCTCACCACGTCAGACTGGGATCGGGGACACCGGGGAGCTGTTTTTT. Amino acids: CASSPRQTGIGDTGELFF.

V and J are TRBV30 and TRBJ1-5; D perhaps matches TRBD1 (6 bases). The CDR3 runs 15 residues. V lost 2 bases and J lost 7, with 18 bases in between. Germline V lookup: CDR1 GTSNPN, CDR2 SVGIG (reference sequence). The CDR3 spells CAWSIWGGGEQPQHF. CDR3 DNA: TGTGCCTGGAGTATTTGGGGAGGGGGTGAGCAGCCCCAGCATTTT.

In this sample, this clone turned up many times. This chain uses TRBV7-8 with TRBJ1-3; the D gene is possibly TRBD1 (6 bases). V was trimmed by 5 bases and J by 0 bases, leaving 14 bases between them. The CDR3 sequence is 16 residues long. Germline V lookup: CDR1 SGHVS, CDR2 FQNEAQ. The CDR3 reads CASSREDRNSGNTIYF. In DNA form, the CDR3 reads TGTGCCAGCAGCCGGGAGGACAGAAACTCTGGAAACACCATATATTTT.

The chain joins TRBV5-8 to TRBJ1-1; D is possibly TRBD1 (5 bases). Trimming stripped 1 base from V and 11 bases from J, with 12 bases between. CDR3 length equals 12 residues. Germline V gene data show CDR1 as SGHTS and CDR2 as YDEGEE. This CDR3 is CASSLQRGRAFF. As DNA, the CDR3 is TGTGCCAGCAGCTTGCAGAGGGGACGGGCTTTCTTT.

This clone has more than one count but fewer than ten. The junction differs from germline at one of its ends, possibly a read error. The CDR3 loop reads CASSVGDRGRPSF. Here the CDR3 DNA reads TGTGCCAGCAGCGTAGGGGATCGCGGCAGGCCATCATTC. The chain combines TRBV9 with TRBJ2-7; D gene unclear. The germline gives CDR1 SGDLS, CDR2 YYNGEE. This CDR3 has 13 amino acids.

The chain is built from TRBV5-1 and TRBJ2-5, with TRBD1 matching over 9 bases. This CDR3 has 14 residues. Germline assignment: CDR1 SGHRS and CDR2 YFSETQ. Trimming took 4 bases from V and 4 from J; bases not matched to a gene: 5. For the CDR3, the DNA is TGCGCCAGCAGCGGGGACAGGGTGAGAGAGACCCAGTACTTC. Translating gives CASSGDRVRETQYF.

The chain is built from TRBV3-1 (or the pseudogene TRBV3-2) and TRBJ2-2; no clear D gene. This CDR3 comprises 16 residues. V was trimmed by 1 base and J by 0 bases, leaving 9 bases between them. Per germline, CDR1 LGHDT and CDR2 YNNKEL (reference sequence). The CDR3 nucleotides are TGTGCCAGCAGCCAAGCTCCCGTCGCGAACACCGGGGAGCTGTTTTTT. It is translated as CASSQAPVANTGELFF.